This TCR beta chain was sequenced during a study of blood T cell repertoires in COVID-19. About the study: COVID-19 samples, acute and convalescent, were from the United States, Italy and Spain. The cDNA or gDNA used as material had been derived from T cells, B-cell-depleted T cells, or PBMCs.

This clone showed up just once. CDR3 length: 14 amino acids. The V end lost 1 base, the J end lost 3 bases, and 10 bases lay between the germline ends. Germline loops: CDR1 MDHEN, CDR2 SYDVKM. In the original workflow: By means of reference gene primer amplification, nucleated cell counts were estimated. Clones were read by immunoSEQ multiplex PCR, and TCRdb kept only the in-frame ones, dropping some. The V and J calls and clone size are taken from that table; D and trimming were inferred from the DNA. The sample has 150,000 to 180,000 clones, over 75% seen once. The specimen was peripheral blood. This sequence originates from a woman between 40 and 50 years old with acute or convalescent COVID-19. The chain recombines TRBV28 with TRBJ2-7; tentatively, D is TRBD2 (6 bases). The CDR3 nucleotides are TGTGCCAGCAGTTTATCGGGGGTTGACTACGAGCAGTACTTC. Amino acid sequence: CASSLSGVDYEQYF.